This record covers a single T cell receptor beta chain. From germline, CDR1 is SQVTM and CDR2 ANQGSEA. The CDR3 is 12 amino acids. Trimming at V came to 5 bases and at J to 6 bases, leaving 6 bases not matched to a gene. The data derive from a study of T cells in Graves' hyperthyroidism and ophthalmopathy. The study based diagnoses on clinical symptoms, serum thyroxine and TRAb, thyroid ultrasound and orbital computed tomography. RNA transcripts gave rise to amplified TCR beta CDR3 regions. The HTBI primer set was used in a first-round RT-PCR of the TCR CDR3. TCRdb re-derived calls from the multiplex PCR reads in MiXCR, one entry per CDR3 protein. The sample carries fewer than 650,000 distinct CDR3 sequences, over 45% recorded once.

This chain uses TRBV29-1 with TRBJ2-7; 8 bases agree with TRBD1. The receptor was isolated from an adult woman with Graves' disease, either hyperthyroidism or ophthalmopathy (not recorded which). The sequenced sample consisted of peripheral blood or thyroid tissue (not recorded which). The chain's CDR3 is CSVLGTGREQYF. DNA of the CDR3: TGCAGCGTTCTCGGGACAGGCCGCGAGCAGTACTTC.